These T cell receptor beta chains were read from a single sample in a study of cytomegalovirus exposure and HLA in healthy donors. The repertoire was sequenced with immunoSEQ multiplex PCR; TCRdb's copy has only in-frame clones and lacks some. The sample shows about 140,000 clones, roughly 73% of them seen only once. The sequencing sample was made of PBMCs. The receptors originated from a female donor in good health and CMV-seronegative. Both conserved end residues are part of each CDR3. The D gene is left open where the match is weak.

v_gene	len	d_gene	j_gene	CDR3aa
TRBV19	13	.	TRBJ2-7	CASSTQGIGEQYF
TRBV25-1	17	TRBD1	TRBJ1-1	CASSVTKGTGANTEAFF
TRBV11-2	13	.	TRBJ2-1	CASSARNGGEQFF
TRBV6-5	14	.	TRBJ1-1	CASSYLSVDTEAFF
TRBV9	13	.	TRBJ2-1	CASSVAAGYEQFF
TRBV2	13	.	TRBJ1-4	CASIGTLNEKLFF
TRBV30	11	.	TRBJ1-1	CAWQGYTEAFF
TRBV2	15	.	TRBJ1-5	CASSGGRGRAEPQHF
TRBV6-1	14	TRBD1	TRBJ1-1	CASLIRTGKTEAFF
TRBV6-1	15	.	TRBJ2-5	CASSEGGHRQETQYF
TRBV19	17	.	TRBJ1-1	CASSPPRGRLMNTEAFF